One and the same sample provided the 29 T cell receptor beta chains below, sequenced in a study of neurological immune-mediated disorders. Each CDR3 protein gets one entry after TCRdb re-called the 5' RACE reads with MiXCR. The sample lists about 65,000 distinct CDR3 sequences; approximately 4.2% were seen once. Material for sequencing was PBMCs. The receptor source for this set is a man in his fifties or sixties with multiple sclerosis.

Many counts were recorded for this clonotype. The chain carries TRBV14 and TRBJ2-5; no definite D call. This CDR3 is 11 amino acids long. Trimming shortened V by 3 bases and J by 5 bases, and 4 bases separated the two germline ends. Germline assignment: CDR1 SGHDN and CDR2 FVKESK. The CDR3 region is CASSHMETQYF. The CDR3 DNA sequence: TGTGCCAGCAGCCATATGGAGACCCAGTACTTC.

This clonotype was counted only a few times. The chain combines TRBV5-1 with TRBJ2-5; D is ambiguous. The V gene lost 2 bases and the J gene lost 10 bases, with 12 bases spanning the gap. Germline V gene sequence: CDR1 SGHRS, CDR2 YFSETQ. This CDR3 has 12 residues. The CDR3 nucleotides read TGCGCCAGCAGCTTAACACTTCTCGACCAGTACTTC. It specifies CASSLTLLDQYF.

This clonotype was observed at least ten times. The chain couples TRBV6-4 to TRBJ2-1; D is unclear. Germline-derived CDR1 and CDR2 are MRHNA and SNTAGT. V lost 3 bases, J lost 6 bases, and 3 bases lay in between. This CDR3 has 11 residues. This chain's CDR3 is CASSEGNEQFF. The CDR3 nucleotides are TGTGCCAGCAGTGAGGGCAATGAGCAGTTCTTC.

This clonotype showed up many times. The genes are TRBV7-8 and TRBJ1-2; TRBD1 is a possible D gene (5 bases). Germline loops: CDR1 SGHVS, CDR2 FQNEAQ. The V gene lost 5 bases and the J gene lost 8 bases, with 18 bases spanning the gap. The CDR3 totals 14 residues. Written as DNA, the CDR3 is TGTGCCAGCAGCCCAGGGAGAGCCCTTGGAGGCTACACCTTC. This codes for CASSPGRALGGYTF.

This clonotype appeared many times. V usage is TRBV6-2 or TRBV6-3 and J usage is TRBJ2-7, with 7 bases aligning to TRBD1. The CDR3 length is 15 residues. The ends lost 0 bases at V and 3 bases at J; junction bases unmatched: 5. The germline V gene encodes CDR1 MNHEY and CDR2 SVGEGT. CDR3 in DNA: TGTGCCAGCAGTTACTCGAGGGGACAGAGCTACGAGCAGTACTTC. Translation gives CASSYSRGQSYEQYF.

In this sample, this clonotype turned up many times. This chain uses TRBV4-1 with TRBJ2-7; D is uncertain. The length of the CDR3 is 14 residues. The V gene's germline CDR1 is MGHRA and CDR2 YSYEKL. The ends were cut back, 2 bases at V and 1 base at J, with 9 bases in the middle. Written as DNA, the CDR3 is TGCGCCAGCAGCCAATTGCCCGAATCCTACGAGCAGTACTTC. Translating gives CASSQLPESYEQYF.

The chain couples TRBV6-5 to TRBJ2-1; no definite D call. The CDR3 is 14 amino acids. CDR1 and CDR2 (germline): MNHEY, SVGAGI. Between the trimmed V and J ends, which lost 1 base and 5 bases, there was a span of 9 bases. The CDR3, as DNA: TGTGCCAGCAGTTACTATGGAGTCAACAATGAGCAGTTCTTC. As protein: CASSYYGVNNEQFF.

The sample holds many counts of this clonotype. The rearrangement joins TRBV5-1 to TRBJ1-2, with TRBD1 matching 10 bases. This CDR3 spans 13 amino acids. Germline V lookup: CDR1 SGHRS, CDR2 YFSETQ. Trimming took 5 bases from V and 7 from J; bases not matched to a gene: 5. CDR3 DNA sequence: TGCGCCAGCAGGCCAGGGACAGGGGCTGGCTACACCTTC. The encoded protein is CASRPGTGAGYTF.

This clonotype appeared many times. The V gene is TRBV12-3 or TRBV12-4, the J gene TRBJ2-1; 7 nucleotides agree with TRBD2. The CDR3 spans 15 residues. With 3 bases clipped from V and 3 bases from J, the junction kept 5 bases outside the gene matches. The CDR3 here is CASSFLAAVYNEQFF. The DNA for the CDR3 is TGTGCCAGCAGTTTTCTAGCGGCGGTCTACAATGAGCAGTTCTTC.

This clonotype was seen ten or more times. This sequence joins TRBV7-9 and TRBJ2-1; D unclear. Germline V CDR1 and CDR2: SEHNR, FQNEAQ (reference sequence). The CDR3 totals 12 residues. V dropped 3 bases and J dropped 13 bases, with 13 bases sitting between them. The CDR3, as DNA: TGTGCCAGCAGCTTTCGTTCAACGTCTCAGTTCTTC. Encoded protein: CASSFRSTSQFF.

This clonotype was detected many times. V usage is TRBV7-9 and J usage is TRBJ1-1; weak D call: TRBD1 (5 bases). The CDR3 sequence is 14 residues long. V was trimmed by 5 bases and J by 4 bases, leaving 14 bases between them. Germline V CDR1 and CDR2: SEHNR, FQNEAQ (reference sequence). The CDR3 DNA follows: TGTGCCAGCAGCCTGCAAGACAGCGTCACTGAAGCTTTCTTT. Translation: CASSLQDSVTEAFF.

This clonotype was detected only a few times. The chain couples TRBV18 to TRBJ2-3; TRBD1 matches 12 bases. Germline trimming cut 3 bases from V and 0 bases from J; bases unmatched to any gene: 4. This CDR3 has 17 amino acids. Germline V CDR1 and CDR2: KGHSH, LQKENI. The CDR3 region is CASSPGTGGLSTDTQYF. CDR3 DNA sequence: TGTGCCAGCTCACCCGGGACAGGGGGCCTGAGCACAGATACGCAGTATTTT.

This clonotype was recorded a few times. This sequence joins TRBV18 and TRBJ2-1; D not resolved. CDR3 length: 13 residues. Trimming took off 6 bases at V and 3 bases at J, with 9 bases between the two ends. Germline V gene lookup returns CDR1 KGHSH and CDR2 LQKENI. The CDR3 sequence: CASSLEYYNEQFF. The CDR3 bases are TGTGCCAGCTCGCTCGAATACTACAATGAGCAGTTCTTC. Drawing the rest from reference TRBV18 and TRBJ2-1, the complete variable domain is NAGVMQNPRHLVRRRGQEARLRCSPMKGHSHVYWYRQLPEEGLKFMVYLQKENIIDESGMPKERFSAEFPKEGPSILRIQQVVRGDSAAYFCASSLEYYNEQFFGPGTRLTVL.

This clonotype appeared many times. DNA of the CDR3: TGCGCCAGCAGCTTGGCTACGGGACTCGCGAACACTGAAGCTTTCTTT. Protein sequence: CASSLATGLANTEAFF. J is TRBJ1-1 and V is TRBV5-1, with D tentatively TRBD1 (5 bases). Trimming shortened V by 0 bases and J by 1 base, and 13 bases separated the two germline ends. The CDR3 is 16 residues long. CDR1 SGHRS and CDR2 YFSETQ come from the germline V gene.

This clonotype was seen many times. The chain couples TRBV28 to TRBJ1-2; TRBD1 might be the D (5 bases). This CDR3 contains 13 residues. Germline loops: CDR1 MDHEN, CDR2 SYDVKM. Trimming took 5 bases from V and 4 from J, leaving 11 bases between them. DNA for the CDR3: TGTGCCAGCAGTCTCCCGGGGGGCTATGGCTACACCTTC. Translating it yields CASSLPGGYGYTF.

This clonotype has a handful of counts. The CDR3 is CASGEVTYNEQFF. CDR3 in DNA: TGTGCCAGCGGCGAGGTGACCTACAATGAGCAGTTCTTC. The V gene is TRBV7-9, the J gene TRBJ2-1; no definite D call. Germline V gene sequence: CDR1 SEHNR, CDR2 FQNEAQ (reference sequence). The CDR3 contains 13 residues. Between the trimmed V and J ends, which lost 8 bases and 2 bases, there was a span of 10 bases.

Many counts were recorded for this clonotype. The chain uses TRBV20-1 and TRBJ2-5; the match to TRBD2 covers 7 bases. Germline CDR1 is DFQATT and CDR2 is SNEGSKA (reference sequence). This CDR3 has 14 amino acids. Trimming took 4 bases from V and 1 from J; bases not matched to a gene: 6. CDR3 DNA sequence: TGCAGTGCTATCAGCGGGGCGGGCCAAGAGACCCAGTACTTC. It specifies CSAISGAGQETQYF.

This clonotype was observed many times. The V gene is TRBV12-3 or TRBV12-4, the J gene TRBJ2-7; possibly TRBD2 for D (7 bases). Trimming shortened V by 3 bases and J by 4 bases, and 16 bases separated the two germline ends. The CDR3 spans 15 residues. The CDR3 nucleotides read TGTGCCAGCAGTTTCGGCGGGGGCGGGGCTTACGAGCAGTACTTC. Its protein is CASSFGGGGAYEQYF.

This clonotype came up a few times. This may stem from a read error, because a much larger clone lies one nucleotide away. This rearrangement joins TRBV18 to TRBJ1-3; D is unresolved. CDR1 and CDR2 (germline): KGHSH, LQKENI. The CDR3 runs to 13 residues. CDR3: CASSPGSGKTIYF. In DNA, the CDR3 is TGTGCCAGCTCCCCGGGGTCTGGAAAAACCATATATTTT.

This clonotype occurred many times. This chain joins TRBV28 and TRBJ1-1; maybe TRBD1 (6 bases). Trimming removed 6 bases at V and 0 bases at J, with 23 bases between. Germline lookup yields CDR1 MDHEN and CDR2 SYDVKM. This CDR3 is 18 amino acids long. CDR3 in amino acids: CASSPIQGRGYMNTEAFF. The CDR3 DNA follows: TGTGCCAGCAGCCCAATACAGGGCCGGGGTTACATGAACACTGAAGCTTTCTTT.

This clonotype has at least ten counts. V is TRBV4-2 and J is TRBJ2-1, with 10 bases identical to TRBD2. With 1 base clipped from V and 9 bases from J, the junction kept 6 bases outside the gene matches. Germline CDR1 LGHNA, CDR2 YNFKEQ. This CDR3 is 15 amino acids long. The CDR3 region has the DNA TGTGCCAGCAGCCAAGTGGCTAGCGGGGGCGGTGAGCAGTTCTTC. Its protein product is CASSQVASGGGEQFF.

This clonotype showed up many times. The CDR3 sequence is CASSSRRDGVHTTGELFF. Written as DNA, the CDR3 is TGTGCCAGCAGCTCTAGAAGGGACGGGGTACACACCACCGGGGAGCTGTTTTTT. The rearrangement uses TRBV11-2 and TRBJ2-2; TRBD1 or TRBD2 may be the D gene (5 bases each). Per germline, CDR1 SGHAT and CDR2 FQNNGV. Trimming removed 4 bases at V and 4 bases at J, with 22 bases between. CDR3 length: 18 amino acids.

Worth noting for this clonotype: One end of the junction does not line up with germline, which may come from a read error. This chain uses TRBV3-1 with TRBJ2-3; D is ambiguous. CDR1 and CDR2 from the germline V gene are LGHDT and YNNKEL (reference sequence). CDR3 length equals 13 residues. The DNA for the CDR3 is TGTGTCAGCTGGGGTCGACTCACAGATACACAGTATTTT. Protein product: CVSWGRLTDTQYF.

At least ten counts were recorded for this clonotype. This chain joins TRBV7-2 and TRBJ1-6; TRBD1 matches at 7 bases. The germline V gene has CDR1 SGHTA and CDR2 FQGNSA. This CDR3 contains 14 residues. The V segment lost 5 bases and the J segment 7 bases; nucleotides outside the gene matches: 5. For the CDR3, the DNA is TGTGCCAGCAGCGCGACAGGGAACAATTCACCCCTCCACTTT. Its translation is CASSATGNNSPLHF.

This clonotype was picked up many times. This chain connects TRBV7-9 to TRBJ1-1; D not resolved. The CDR3 length is 12 residues. With 2 bases removed from V and 4 bases from J, the gap between germline ends came to 5 bases. The germline V gene encodes CDR1 SEHNR and CDR2 FQNEAQ (reference sequence). DNA of the CDR3: TGTGCCAGCAGCTTATTCCTCACTGAAGCTTTCTTT. Its translation is CASSLFLTEAFF.

This clonotype was counted at least ten times. The V call is TRBV27, the J call TRBJ2-1, with D maybe TRBD1 (6 bases). V lost 1 base, J lost 9 bases, and 13 bases lay in between. The CDR3 extends over 14 amino acids. Per germline, CDR1 MNHEY and CDR2 SMNVEV (reference sequence). As DNA, the CDR3 is TGTGCCAGCAGTTTATTTATGGGGGCCGCTGAGCAGTTCTTC. Translation: CASSLFMGAAEQFF.

This clonotype has a handful of counts. Sequence at one end of the junction differs from germline and may be a read error. The V call is TRBV28, the J call TRBJ1-5, with no clear D. Germline CDR1 reads MDHEN; CDR2 reads SYDVKM. CDR3 size: 15 residues. The chain's CDR3 is CASSLIETWNQPQNF. The CDR3 DNA sequence: TGTGCCAGCAGTTTGATTGAGACTTGGAATCAGCCCCAGAATTTT.

This clonotype was picked up many times. The chain combines TRBV10-3 with TRBJ2-3; tentatively, D is TRBD2 (5 bases). CDR3 size: 14 residues. Germline CDR1 and CDR2: ENHRY and SYGVKD. Trimming left V 2 bases short and J 3 bases short, with 9 bases between. DNA for the CDR3: TGTGCCATCAGTGAGGGCAGAGGGACAGATACGCAGTATTTT. Translation: CAISEGRGTDTQYF.

This clonotype showed up many times. The genes are TRBV2 and TRBJ1-1, with D hard to call. CDR1 and CDR2 (germline): SNHLY, FYNNEI. This CDR3 spans 13 amino acids. Trimming left V 5 bases short and J 3 bases short, with 10 bases between. The CDR3 DNA sequence: TGTGCCAGCAGTCCCAACCAGGACACTGAAGCTTTCTTT. The encoded protein is CASSPNQDTEAFF.